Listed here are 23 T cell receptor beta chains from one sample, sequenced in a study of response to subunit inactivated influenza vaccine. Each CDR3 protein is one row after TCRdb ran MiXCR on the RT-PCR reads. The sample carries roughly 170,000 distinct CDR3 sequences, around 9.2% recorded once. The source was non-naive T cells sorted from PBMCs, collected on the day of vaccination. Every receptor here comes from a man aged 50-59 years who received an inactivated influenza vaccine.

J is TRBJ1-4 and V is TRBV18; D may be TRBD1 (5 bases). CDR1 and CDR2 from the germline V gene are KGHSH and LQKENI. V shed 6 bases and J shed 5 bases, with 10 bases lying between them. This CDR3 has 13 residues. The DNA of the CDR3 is TGTGCCAGCTCCCCGGGGCAAAATGAAAAACTGTTTTTT. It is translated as CASSPGQNEKLFF.

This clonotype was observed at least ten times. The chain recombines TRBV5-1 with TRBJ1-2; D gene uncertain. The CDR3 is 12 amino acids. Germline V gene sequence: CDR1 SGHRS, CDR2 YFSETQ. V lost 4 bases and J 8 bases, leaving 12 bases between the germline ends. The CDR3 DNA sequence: TGCGCCAGCAGCGTTACCGGGCGGGGCTACACCTTC. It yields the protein CASSVTGRGYTF.

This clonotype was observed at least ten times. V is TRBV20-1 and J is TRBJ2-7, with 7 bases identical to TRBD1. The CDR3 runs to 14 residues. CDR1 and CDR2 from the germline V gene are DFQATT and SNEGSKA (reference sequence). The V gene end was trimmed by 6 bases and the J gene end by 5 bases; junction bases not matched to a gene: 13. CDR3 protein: CSATSGPRGNEQYF. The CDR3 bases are TGCAGTGCAACTTCTGGCCCCAGGGGGAACGAGCAGTACTTC.

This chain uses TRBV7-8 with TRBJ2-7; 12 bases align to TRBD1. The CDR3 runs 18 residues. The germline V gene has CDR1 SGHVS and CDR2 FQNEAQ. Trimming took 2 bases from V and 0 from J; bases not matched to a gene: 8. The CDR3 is CASSLPGTGGRTSYEQYF. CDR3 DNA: TGTGCCAGCAGCTTACCAGGGACAGGGGGCCGAACCTCCTACGAGCAGTACTTC. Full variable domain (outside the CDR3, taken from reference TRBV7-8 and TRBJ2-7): GAGVSQSPRYKVAKRGQDVALRCDPISGHVSLFWYQQALGQGPEFLTYFQNEAQLDKSGLPSDRFFAERPEGSVSTLKIQRTQQEDSAVYLCASSLPGTGGRTSYEQYFGPGTRLTVT.

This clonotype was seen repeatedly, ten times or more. CDR3: CASSLGLGDEQYF. In DNA, the CDR3 is TGTGCCAGCAGCTTAGGTCTTGGGGACGAGCAGTACTTC. J is TRBJ2-7 and V is TRBV7-7, with unresolved D. Trimming removed 1 base from V and 5 bases from J, with 9 bases in between. This CDR3 comprises 13 residues. Germline V lookup: CDR1 SSHAT, CDR2 FNYEAQ (reference sequence). The whole variable domain, filled in from reference TRBV7-7 and TRBJ2-7, reads GAGVSQSPRYKVTKRGQDVTLRCDPISSHATLYWYQQALGQGPEFLTYFNYEAQPDKSGLPSDRFSAERPEGSISTLTIQRTEQRDSAMYRCASSLGLGDEQYFGPGTRLTVT.

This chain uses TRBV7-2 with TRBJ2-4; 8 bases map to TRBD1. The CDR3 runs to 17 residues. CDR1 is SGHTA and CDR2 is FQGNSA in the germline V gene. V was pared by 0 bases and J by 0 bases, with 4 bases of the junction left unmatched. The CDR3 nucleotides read TGTGCCAGCAGCTTAGCCGGACAGGGTCTAGCCAAAAACATTCAGTACTTC. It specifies CASSLAGQGLAKNIQYF.

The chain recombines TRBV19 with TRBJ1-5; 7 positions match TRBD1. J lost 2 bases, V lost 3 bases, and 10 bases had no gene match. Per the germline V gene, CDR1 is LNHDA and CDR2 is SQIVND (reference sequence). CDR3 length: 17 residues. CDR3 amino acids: CASSILHGTVRNQPQHF. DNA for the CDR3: TGTGCCAGTAGTATTCTCCACGGGACAGTGCGCAATCAGCCCCAGCATTTT.

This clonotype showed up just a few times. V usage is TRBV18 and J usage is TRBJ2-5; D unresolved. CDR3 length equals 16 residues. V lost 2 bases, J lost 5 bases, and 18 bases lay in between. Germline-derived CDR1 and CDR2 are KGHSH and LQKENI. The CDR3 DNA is TGTGCCAGCTCACCAGATCCTCTCTTAATCCAGGAGACCCAGTACTTC. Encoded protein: CASSPDPLLIQETQYF.

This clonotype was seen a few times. CDR3 nucleotides: TGTGCCAGCAGTCCCTCTCAGGGGGTCCCGACGGGAGAGACCCAGTACTTC. It encodes CASSPSQGVPTGETQYF. The chain links TRBV27 to TRBJ2-5; 7 bases fit TRBD1. The CDR3 runs to 17 residues. CDR1 is MNHEY and CDR2 is SMNVEV in the germline V gene (reference sequence). J gave up 4 bases and V 5 bases, and 16 bases lay outside the gene matches.

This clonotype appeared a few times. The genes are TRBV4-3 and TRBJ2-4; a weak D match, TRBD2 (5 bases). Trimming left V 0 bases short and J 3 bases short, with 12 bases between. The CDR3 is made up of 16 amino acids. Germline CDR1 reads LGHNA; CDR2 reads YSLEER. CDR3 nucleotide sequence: TGCGCCAGCAGCCAAGATTTCGGGGTTGGCAAAAACATTCAGTACTTC. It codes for CASSQDFGVGKNIQYF.

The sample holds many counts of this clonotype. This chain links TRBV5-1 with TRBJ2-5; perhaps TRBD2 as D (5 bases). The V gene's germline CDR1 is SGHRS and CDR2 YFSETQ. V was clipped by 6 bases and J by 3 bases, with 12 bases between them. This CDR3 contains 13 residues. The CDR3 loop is CASTSGNEETQYF. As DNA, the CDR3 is TGCGCCAGCACGTCCGGGAACGAAGAGACCCAGTACTTC.

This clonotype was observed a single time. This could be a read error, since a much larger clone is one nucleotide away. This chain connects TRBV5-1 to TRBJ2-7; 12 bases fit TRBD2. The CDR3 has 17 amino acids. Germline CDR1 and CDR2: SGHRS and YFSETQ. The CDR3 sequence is CASSPGTSGPLSYEQDF. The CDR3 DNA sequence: TGCGCCAGCAGCCCAGGGACTAGCGGGCCGCTCTCCTACGAGCAGGACTTC.

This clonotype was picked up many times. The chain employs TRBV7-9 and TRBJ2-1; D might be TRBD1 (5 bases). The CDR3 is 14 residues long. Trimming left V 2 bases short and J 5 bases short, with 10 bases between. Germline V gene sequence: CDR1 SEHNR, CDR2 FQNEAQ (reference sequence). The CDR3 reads CASSLTQGHNEQFF. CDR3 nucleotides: TGTGCCAGCAGCTTAACTCAGGGTCACAATGAGCAGTTCTTC.

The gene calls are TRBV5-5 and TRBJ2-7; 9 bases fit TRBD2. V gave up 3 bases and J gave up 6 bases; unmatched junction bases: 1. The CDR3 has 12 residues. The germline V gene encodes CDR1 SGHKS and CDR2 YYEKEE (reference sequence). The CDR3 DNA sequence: TGTGCCAGCAGCTCGGGACTAGCCGAGCAGTACTTC. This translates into CASSSGLAEQYF.

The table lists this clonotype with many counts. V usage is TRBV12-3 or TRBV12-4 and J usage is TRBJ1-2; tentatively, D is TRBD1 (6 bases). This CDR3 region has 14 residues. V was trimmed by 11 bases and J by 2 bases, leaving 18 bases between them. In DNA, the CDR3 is TGTGCCTGCCGAGCCGACAGGACAAACTATGGCTACACCTTC. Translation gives CACRADRTNYGYTF.

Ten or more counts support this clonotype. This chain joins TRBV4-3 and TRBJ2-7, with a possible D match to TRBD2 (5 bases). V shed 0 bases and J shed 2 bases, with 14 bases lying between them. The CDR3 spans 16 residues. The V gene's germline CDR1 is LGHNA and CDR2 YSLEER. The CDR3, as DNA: TGCGCCAGCAGCCAAGATGTTTTCGGGGAAACCTACGAGCAGTACTTC. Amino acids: CASSQDVFGETYEQYF.

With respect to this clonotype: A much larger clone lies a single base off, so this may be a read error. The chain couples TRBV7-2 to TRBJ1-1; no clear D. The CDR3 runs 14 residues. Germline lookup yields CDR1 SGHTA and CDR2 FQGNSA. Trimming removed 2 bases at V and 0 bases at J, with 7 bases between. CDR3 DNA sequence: TGTGCCAGCAGCTTAAAACAGATGAACACTGAAGCTTTCTTT. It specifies CASSLKQMNTEAFF.

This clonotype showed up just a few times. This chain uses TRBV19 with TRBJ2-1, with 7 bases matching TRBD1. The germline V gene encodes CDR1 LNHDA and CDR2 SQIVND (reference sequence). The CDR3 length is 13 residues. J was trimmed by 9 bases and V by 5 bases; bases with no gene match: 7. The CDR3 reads CASSVDRDGEQFF. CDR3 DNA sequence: TGTGCCAGTAGTGTCGACAGGGATGGTGAGCAGTTCTTC.

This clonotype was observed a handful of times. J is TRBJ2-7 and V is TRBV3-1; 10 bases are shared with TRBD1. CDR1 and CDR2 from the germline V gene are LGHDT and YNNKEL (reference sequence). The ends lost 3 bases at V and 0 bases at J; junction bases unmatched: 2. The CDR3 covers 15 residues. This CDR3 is CASSHRDRGSYEQYF. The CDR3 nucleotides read TGTGCCAGCAGCCACCGGGACAGGGGCTCCTACGAGCAGTACTTC.

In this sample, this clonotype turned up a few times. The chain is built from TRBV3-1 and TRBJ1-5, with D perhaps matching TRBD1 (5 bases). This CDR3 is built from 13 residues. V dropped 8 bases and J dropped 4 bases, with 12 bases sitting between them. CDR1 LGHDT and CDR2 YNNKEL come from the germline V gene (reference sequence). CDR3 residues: CASSRTPNQPQHF. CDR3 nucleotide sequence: TGTGCCAGCTCACGGACACCTAATCAGCCCCAGCATTTT.

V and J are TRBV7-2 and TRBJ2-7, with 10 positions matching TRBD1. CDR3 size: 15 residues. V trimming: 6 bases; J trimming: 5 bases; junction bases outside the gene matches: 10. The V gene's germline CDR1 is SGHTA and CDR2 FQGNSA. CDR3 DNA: TGTGCCAGCAGTCCTGACAGGGGGCGCGGCCACGAGCAGTACTTC. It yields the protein CASSPDRGRGHEQYF.

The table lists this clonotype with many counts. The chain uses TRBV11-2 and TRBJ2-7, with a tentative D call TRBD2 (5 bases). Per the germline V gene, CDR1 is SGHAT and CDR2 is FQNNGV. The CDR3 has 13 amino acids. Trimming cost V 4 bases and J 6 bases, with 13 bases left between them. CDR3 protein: CASSYGLGVEQYF. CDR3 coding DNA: TGTGCCAGCAGCTATGGTCTCGGGGTCGAGCAGTACTTC. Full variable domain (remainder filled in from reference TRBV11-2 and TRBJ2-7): EAGVAQSPRYKIIEKRQSVAFWCNPISGHATLYWYQQILGQGPKLLIQFQNNGVVDDSQLPKDRFSAERLKGVDSTLKIQPAKLEDSAVYLCASSYGLGVEQYFGPGTRLTVT.

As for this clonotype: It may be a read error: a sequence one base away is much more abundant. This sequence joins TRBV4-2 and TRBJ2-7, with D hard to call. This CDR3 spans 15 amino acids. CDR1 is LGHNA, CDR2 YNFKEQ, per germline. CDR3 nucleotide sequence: TGTGCCAGCAGCCATATTGACTCAAGCTCCTACGAGCAGGACTTC. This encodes CASSHIDSSSYEQDF.